This TCR beta chain was sequenced for a study of T cells in Graves' hyperthyroidism and ophthalmopathy (dated by TCRdb to the late 2010s). About the full investigation: Peripheral blood samples were taken at the time of initial diagnosis, prior to any treatment. A discovery cohort of roughly 100 patients, roughly 45 with Graves' ophthalmopathy and about 58 with stable Graves' hyperthyroidism, was used to find distinguishing TCR V-J signatures. Prospective prediction of ophthalmopathy was tested in an independent validation cohort consisting of some 18 hyperthyroidism patients and around 17 patients who later progressed to ophthalmopathy. The roughly 91 discovery patients were randomly divided into training and test sets at a 7:3 ratio. Thyroid tissue and blood T-cell repertoires from about six Graves' hyperthyroidism patients were also compared in the study. After blood sampling, hyperthyroidism patients were treated with methimazole at a starting dose of 30 mg daily, and ophthalmopathy patients were treated with high-dose intravenous methylprednisolone. According to the paper, TCR Vbeta CDR3 sequencing was carried out on 135 peripheral blood samples, which came from over 40 ophthalmopathy, under 85 hyperthyroidism and about 17 progressor patients.

This clonotype was observed many times. What this receptor recognizes is not known. The sample holds no much larger clone one base away, and base qualities are not on file. CDR1 and CDR2, per the germline V gene, are SGHRS and YFSETQ. V drops 0 bases and J drops 5 bases, leaving 10 bases in between. The CDR3 goes from the cysteine to the phenylalanine over 14 residues. The kept DNA is CDR3 alone, 42 bases in frame from the first base. The investigation overall reported the following: Sample size was not statistically predetermined, and investigators were not blinded to group allocation. Most expanded thyroid clonotypes (frequency above 0.001) were also found in blood, which suggests that blood repertoires may mirror thyroid immune responses. Ophthalmopathy was separated from stable hyperthyroidism by a 13 V-J signature model, with 85% to 90% sensitivity and about 84% specificity obtained in cross-validation and 80%/75% obtained in testing. In validation, the model predicted progression to ophthalmopathy with over 60% sensitivity and approximately 78% specificity, a median of around six months before onset.

Graves' hyperthyroidism was defined as stable when no progression to ophthalmopathy occurred over 18 months of follow-up. Hyperthyroidism patients were aged 18 to 65 years and newly diagnosed, with disease duration of less than 2 months. Any patient with an uncontrolled infection, another autoimmune disease, pregnancy or lactation was excluded. Diagnoses relied on clinical symptoms, serum thyroxine and TRAb, thyroid ultrasound and orbital computed tomography. PBMCs were separated from roughly 9.6 ml of fresh peripheral blood using Ficoll-Paque density gradient centrifugation. Total RNA was extracted with Trizol reagent, and quality was checked on an Agilent 2100 Bioanalyzer. Amplification of TCR beta CDR3 regions was carried out from RNA transcripts. The TCR CDR3 was subjected to a first round of RT-PCR using the HTBI primer set and the Qiagen OneStep RT-PCR kit. A second multiplex PCR round built the libraries, followed by size selection and purification. Libraries were sequenced paired-end with 100 bp reads on an Illumina HiSeq2000. The study's processing was this. Raw data were processed with SOAPnuke, discarding reads with adapters, uncalled bases, mean Phred below 15, or no exact constant-primer or identifier match. COPE v1.2.5 was used to merge the high-quality paired reads, and each unique nucleotide sequence was defined as a clonotype. MiTCR v1.1 was used to align the clonotypes against IMGT TRBV, TRBD and TRBJ reference segments. The analysis included only V-J combinations with a frequency above 0.0001, which together covered more than 99% of the repertoires. A TCS score was defined as the ratio of F50 (clonal expansion) to E x V (chaos), with BLOSUM62-based TCRdist applied between CDR3 peptides within each V-J. Welch's t-statistics and random forest reduced fewer than 600 V-J features to 10 to 15, which were used in a naive Bayes classifier (R e1071). The public sequencing data were trimmed at Q25 with fastp and processed into clonotypes with MiXCR by TCRdb, which kept only in-frame beta chains. Here each entry gathers all rows of one CDR3 protein and keeps the most common genes and DNA. The V and J calls were determined by TCRdb, not by the authors. Within this sample are roughly 420,000 distinct CDR3 sequences, with approximately 14% of them counted one time only. Approximately 8% of the sample comes from the top ten.

The chain is encoded by TRBV5-1 joined to TRBJ2-3; the D gene is not confidently resolved. Sequencing was performed on blood. The receptor's source is a woman aged 18-35 years with Graves' hyperthyroidism. This receptor has the CDR3 CASSLGGTKDTQYF. The nucleotides are TGCGCCAGCAGCTTGGGGGGTACTAAAGATACGCAGTATTTT.